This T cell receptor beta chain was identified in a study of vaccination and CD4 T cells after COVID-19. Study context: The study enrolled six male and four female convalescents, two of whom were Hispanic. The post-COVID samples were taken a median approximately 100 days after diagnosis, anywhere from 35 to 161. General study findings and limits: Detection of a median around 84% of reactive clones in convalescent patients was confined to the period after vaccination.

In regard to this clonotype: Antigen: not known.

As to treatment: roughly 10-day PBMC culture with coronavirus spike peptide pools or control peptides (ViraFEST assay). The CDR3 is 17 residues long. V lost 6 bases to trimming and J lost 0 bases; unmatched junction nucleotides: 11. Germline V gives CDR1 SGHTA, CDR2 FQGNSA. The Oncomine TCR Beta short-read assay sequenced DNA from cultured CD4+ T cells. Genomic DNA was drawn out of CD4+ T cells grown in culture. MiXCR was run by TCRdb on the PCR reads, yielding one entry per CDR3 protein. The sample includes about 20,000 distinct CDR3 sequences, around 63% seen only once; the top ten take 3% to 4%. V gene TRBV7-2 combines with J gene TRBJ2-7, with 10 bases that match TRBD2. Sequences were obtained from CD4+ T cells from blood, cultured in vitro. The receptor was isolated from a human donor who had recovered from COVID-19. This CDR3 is CASRVSGGPHSSYEQYF. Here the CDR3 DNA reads TGTGCCAGCAGGGTTAGCGGGGGGCCTCACAGCTCCTACGAGCAGTACTTC.